This paragraph reports one T cell receptor (beta chain). The data are from a study of shared clonotypes between healthy human individuals. Study as a whole: Per donor, CD8 memory used one plate, CD8 naive used two, CD4 memory used three and CD4 naive used three.

Sequenced by immunoSEQ multiplex PCR; TCRdb stores in-frame clones only, minus some. The sample consists of around 2,000,000 clones, about 95% of them appearing once. The investigators split CD4+ cells into a CD45RA+ naive subset and a CD45RA-negative memory subset. The CDR3 extends over 14 amino acids. Per the germline V gene, CDR1 is MNHNY and CDR2 is SVGAGI (reference sequence). Unmatched junction bases numbered 11, after V lost 5 bases and J lost 8 bases. V usage is TRBV6-6 and J usage is TRBJ1-2; 7 nucleotides match TRBD1. The origin of this receptor is a man between 18 and 29 years old in good health. Source material: naive CD4+ T cells sorted from blood. As to subset: CD45RA+ positively selected. The CDR3 region has the DNA TGTGCCAGCAGTCAATCAGGGGGACCAGGGGGCTACACCTTC. Its protein is CASSQSGGPGGYTF.